Below, 27 T cell receptor beta chains from the same sample are listed, as sequenced in a study of tumor and adjacent non-tumor tissue in lung cancer. TCRbeta libraries were built with three rounds of nested PCR, modified from ARM-PCR. TCRdb passed the multiplex PCR reads through MiXCR, listing each CDR3 protein once. Of some 97,000 distinct CDR3 sequences detected, 60% to 80% appear once; the ten largest clones hold roughly 18%. No cell sorting was done before RNA was extracted from the tissue. More than 3 cm separated this lung sample from the edge of the tumor. Sequenced sample: distant non-tumor lung tissue. The receptors were sampled from a man aged 25 to 45 with non-small cell lung cancer.

As to this clonotype: The junction departs from the called germline gene at one end, perhaps through a read error. The rearrangement links TRBV11-2 to TRBJ1-2; D is undetermined. This CDR3 has 12 amino acids. CDR1 is SGHAT, CDR2 FQNNGV, per germline. As DNA, the CDR3 is TGTCCCAGCGGCTTAGATCGAGGGGGCTACACCTTC. Protein sequence: CPSGLDRGGYTF.

This sequence joins TRBV20-1 and TRBJ2-2, with TRBD1 as a possible D gene (7 bases). The V and J ends lost 6 bases and 8 bases respectively, with 22 bases between them. This CDR3 contains 15 residues. Germline CDR1 DFQATT, CDR2 SNEGSKA (reference sequence). The CDR3 nucleotides are TGCAGTGCCCCTAGACAGGGAGGAAGCACTGGGGAGCTGTTTTTT. It encodes CSAPRQGGSTGELFF.

In the case of this clonotype: A read error may produce the germline difference seen at one junction end. The chain is built from TRBV11-2 and TRBJ2-7; TRBD2 agrees at 7 bases. The CDR3 loop spans 16 amino acids. The germline CDR1 and CDR2 sequences are SGHAT and FQNNGV. CDR3 bases: TGTGCCAGTAGCTTAGATAGCGGGCCTTCCTCATACGAGCAGTACTTC. This translates into CASSLDSGPSSYEQYF.

There are many counts of this clonotype. The chain uses TRBV6-6 and TRBJ2-3, with TRBD2 matching 7 bases. The germline V gene encodes CDR1 MNHNY and CDR2 SVGAGI (reference sequence). V was clipped by 4 bases and J by 0 bases; unmatched bases: 1. The CDR3 spans 14 residues. The CDR3 coding sequence is TGTGCCAGCAGTTCAGCGGGGAGCACAGATACGCAGTATTTT. This codes for CASSSAGSTDTQYF.

The table lists this clonotype with a count of one. Compared with germline, one end of the junction differs, possibly owing to a read error. The chain joins TRBV6-5 to TRBJ1-5; TRBD1 agrees at 7 bases. The CDR3 spans 14 residues. CDR1 is MNHEY and CDR2 is SVGAGI in the germline V gene. The chain's CDR3 is CASSRTGGDRLQHF. CDR3 nucleotide sequence: TGTGCTAGCAGTCGGACAGGAGGGGATCGGCTCCAGCATTTT.

Comments on this clonotype: One junction end does not reproduce the germline sequence, and a read error may be involved. Here the CDR3 DNA reads TGCAGTGCTAGAGATGAAAAGTGGGGTAACACCGGTGAGCTGTTTTTT. Translated, it gives CSARDEKWGNTGELFF. The chain carries TRBV20-1 and TRBJ2-2; no firm D call. There are 16 residues in the CDR3. Germline V lookup: CDR1 DFQATT, CDR2 SNEGSKA (reference sequence).

This clonotype appeared once. At one end the junction does not follow the germline gene, possibly because of a read error. The chain has TRBV20-1 and TRBJ1-6; D possibly corresponds to TRBD1 (5 bases). The CDR3 loop spans 16 amino acids. The germline CDR1 and CDR2 sequences are DFQATT and SNEGSKA (reference sequence). CDR3 sequence (DNA): TGCAGTGCCGAGGACGGGGCAGGGACCTATAGTTCACCCCTCCACTTT. Protein product: CSAEDGAGTYSSPLHF.

As for this clonotype: The junction differs from germline at one of its ends, possibly a read error. The genes are TRBV6-1 and TRBJ2-2, with no clear D. The germline CDR1 and CDR2 sequences are MNHNS and SASEGT. The CDR3 is made up of 15 amino acids. The CDR3 nucleotides are TGTGTCAGCAGGAGTATCGATGGGTACACCGGGGAGCTGTTTTTT. Residues: CVSRSIDGYTGELFF.

With respect to this clonotype: Possible read error: a much larger clone is one base away. No conserved phenylalanine or tryptophan ends this CDR3, so it is likely a read error. The V gene is TRBV6-6, the J gene TRBJ1-2; D is possibly TRBD1 (5 bases). The CDR3 is 14 residues long. Germline assignment: CDR1 MNHNY and CDR2 SVGAGI (reference sequence). Trimming pared 6 bases from V and 7 bases from J, leaving 18 bases between. The CDR3 nucleotides are TGTGCCAGCAGAGACGGGGCCTCCTCTAGTGGCTACACCATC. This encodes CASRDGASSSGYTI.

A word on this clonotype: A much more abundant neighbour one base away suggests this may be a read error. The conserved final phenylalanine or tryptophan is absent from the CDR3, which likely points to a read error. The chain has TRBV13 and TRBJ2-5; D may match TRBD1 or TRBD2 (5 bases each). Germline CDR1 reads PRHDT; CDR2 reads FYEKMQ (reference sequence). V gave up 5 bases and J gave up 0 bases, with 10 bases separating them. CDR3 length equals 14 residues. The CDR3 coding sequence is TGTGCCAGCAGCACCCGGGGCCACCAAGAGACCCAGTACCTC. It encodes CASSTRGHQETQYL.

This sequence joins TRBV10-2 and TRBJ2-2; D gene uncertain. The CDR3 is 12 amino acids. The V gene's germline CDR1 is WSHSY and CDR2 SAAADI. Trimming took 7 bases from V and 15 from J, leaving 18 bases between them. Here the CDR3 DNA reads TGCGCCAGCATAAGCTCTCTCGGTGAGATGTTTTTT. Translated, it gives CASISSLGEMFF.

On this clonotype itself: One end of the junction varies from germline; a read error may be responsible. V is TRBV5-5 and J is TRBJ1-2, with a weak D call TRBD1 (5 bases). CDR3 length: 15 residues. Germline V CDR1 and CDR2: SGHKS, YYEKEE (reference sequence). CDR3 sequence: CASSLDRTSNYGYSF. CDR3 in DNA: TGTGCCAGCAGCCTGGATCGGACAAGCAACTATGGCTACTCCTTC.

This clonotype occurred once. No conserved phenylalanine or tryptophan is present at the end of the CDR3, so a read error is the likely explanation. It is unclear where the CDR3 begins or ends on the DNA, so no DNA is shown, and the CDR3 is as TCRdb lists it. The genes are TRBV11-1 and TRBJ2-1. Ends included, the CDR3 has 13 residues. Germline V gene data show CDR1 as SGHAT and CDR2 as FQDESV (reference sequence). The CDR3: CASSPTPGNDPFI.

As for this clonotype: The junction departs from germline at one end; a sequencing error may be responsible. This rearrangement joins TRBV20-1 to TRBJ1-6; 8 nucleotides line up with TRBD1. The germline V gene has CDR1 DFQATT and CDR2 SNEGSKA (reference sequence). The CDR3 contains 16 residues. The CDR3 region is CSASGTAGGGNSPIHF. CDR3 sequence (DNA): TGCAGTGCTAGCGGAACCGCAGGGGGCGGAAATTCACCCATCCACTTT.

Concerning this clonotype itself: Germline and junction disagree at one end, which may indicate a read error. The V gene is TRBV7-8, the J gene TRBJ2-3; possible D gene TRBD2, 5 bases. In germline, CDR1 is SGHVS, CDR2 FQNEAQ. There are 12 residues in the CDR3. This CDR3 is CASSLGSDMQYF. CDR3 DNA: TGTGCCAGCAGCTTAGGTAGCGATATGCAGTATTTT.

Concerning this clonotype itself: A read error may explain this, as a much larger clone is one base away. V is TRBV4-1 and J is TRBJ1-5; no firm D call. The CDR3 covers 14 residues. Trimming removed 1 base from V and 4 bases from J, with 8 bases in between. Germline CDR1 is MGHRA and CDR2 is YSYEKL. In nucleotides, the CDR3 is TGCGCCAGCAGCCAAGTACGGCTGAATCAGCCCCAGCATTTT. It encodes CASSQVRLNQPQHF.

For this clonotype: Sequence at one end of the junction differs from germline and may be a read error. This chain connects TRBV6-5 to TRBJ2-7, with D unresolved. The CDR3 is made up of 13 amino acids. In germline, CDR1 is MNHEY, CDR2 SVGAGI. The CDR3 DNA reads as TGTGCCAGCAGTTACGACGGACCGTACGAGCAGCACTTC. The encoded protein is CASSYDGPYEQHF.

A few counts support this clonotype. This sequence may be a read error, since a much larger clone differs from it by one base. This chain joins TRBV20-1 and TRBJ1-4, with TRBD1 identical over 7 bases. The germline V gene has CDR1 DFQATT and CDR2 SNEGSKA (reference sequence). V shed 7 bases and J 4 bases; nucleotides not matched to a gene: 6. CDR3 length: 13 amino acids. CDR3: CSVEGAGNEKLFF. The CDR3 coding sequence is TGCAGTGTTGAGGGGGCTGGTAATGAAAAACTGTTTTTT.

Notes on this clonotype: This is likely a read error, given that the CDR3 carries no conserved phenylalanine or tryptophan at its end. It is unclear where the CDR3 begins or ends on the DNA, so no DNA is shown, and the CDR3 is as TCRdb lists it. The gene calls are TRBV29-1 and TRBJ2-7; the DNA was not used to check the table's D call, TRBD2. The CDR3 numbers 13 amino acids, ends counted. Germline V gives CDR1 SQVTM, CDR2 ANQGSEA. CDR3 sequence reads: CSVEGGSLLEQCL.

Notes on this clonotype: A read error may account for a junction end that differs from germline. The gene calls are TRBV29-1 and TRBJ2-1; D may match TRBD1 or TRBD2 (6 bases each). The CDR3 length is 12 residues. Germline V gives CDR1 SQVTM, CDR2 ANQGSEA. The CDR3 sequence: CRVKGGLDEQFF. The CDR3 region has the DNA TGCAGGGTTAAGGGGGGCCTAGATGAGCAGTTTTTC.

With regard to this clonotype: A read error may account for a junction end that differs from germline. The chain has TRBV10-3 and TRBJ2-2; 9 nucleotides line up with TRBD1. Germline lookup yields CDR1 ENHRY and CDR2 SYGVKD. This CDR3 is 15 amino acids long. The CDR3 DNA reads TGTGCCATCAGTCGGGACAGGGTAGTAACCGGGGAGCTGTATTTT. It is translated as CAISRDRVVTGELYF.

Comments on this clonotype: The CDR3 carries no conserved terminal phenylalanine or tryptophan, so it likely arises from a read error. The chain joins TRBV11-2 to TRBJ2-3; D remains ambiguous. The germline V and J ends were trimmed by 7 bases and 2 bases, with 16 bases remaining between them. CDR3 length equals 15 residues. Germline V gene sequence: CDR1 SGHAT, CDR2 FQNNGV. The CDR3: CASIPPYPLTDTQYY. Here the CDR3 DNA reads TGTGCCAGCATCCCACCTTACCCCCTCACAGATACGCAGTATTAT.

This chain joins TRBV11-2 and TRBJ2-1, with no clear D. CDR1 and CDR2 from the germline V gene are SGHAT and FQNNGV. The ends were cut back, 7 bases at V and 2 bases at J, with 6 bases in the middle. The length of the CDR3 is 12 residues. DNA of the CDR3: TGTGCCAGCATACGGGCCTACAATGAGCAGTTCTTC. The encoded protein is CASIRAYNEQFF.

V is TRBV11-3 and J is TRBJ2-1; 7 bases are a match to TRBD2. V was clipped by 8 bases and J by 5 bases; unmatched bases: 15. Per the germline V gene, CDR1 is SGHNT and CDR2 is YENEEA. The CDR3 covers 16 residues. The chain's CDR3 is CASGSRGAGTHNEQFF. CDR3 in DNA: TGTGCCAGCGGCTCTCGTGGAGCGGGAACCCACAATGAGCAGTTCTTC. Looking up the rest from reference TRBV11-3 and TRBJ2-1 gives the full variable domain: EAGVVQSPRYKIIEKKQPVAFWCNPISGHNTLYWYLQNLGQGPELLIRYENEEAVDDSQLPKDRFSAERLKGVDSTLKIQPAELGDSAVYLCASGSRGAGTHNEQFFGPGTRLTVL.

With respect to this clonotype: A read error is possible here, since a much larger clone lies one base away. The V gene is TRBV4-2, the J gene TRBJ1-5; 8 positions match TRBD1. J lost 7 bases, V lost 5 bases, and 10 bases had no gene match. The V gene's germline CDR1 is LGHNA and CDR2 YNFKEQ. The CDR3 extends over 15 amino acids. CDR3 nucleotide sequence: TGTGCCAGCAGCGTAATGACAGGGGAGTTACAGCCCCAGCATTTT. Its translation is CASSVMTGELQPQHF.

Worth noting for this clonotype: Likely a read error: the CDR3 ends without its conserved phenylalanine or tryptophan. V usage is TRBV5-6 and J usage is TRBJ1-1; perhaps TRBD1 as D (5 bases). The length of the CDR3 is 16 residues. With 3 bases removed from V and 0 bases from J, the gap between germline ends came to 15 bases. CDR1 is SGHDT, CDR2 YYEEEE, per germline. CDR3: CASSSGTGLMNTEAFL. Written as DNA, the CDR3 is TGTGCCAGCAGCTCCGGGACGGGACTCATGAACACTGAAGCTTTCCTT.

This clonotype was observed many times. The genes are TRBV10-3 and TRBJ2-7; weak D call: TRBD2 (6 bases). The CDR3 is 13 amino acids. CDR1 and CDR2 from the germline V gene are ENHRY and SYGVKD. V lost 3 bases to trimming and J lost 5 bases, with 11 bases between them. DNA for the CDR3: TGTGCCATCAGTGATGGGGAGGCGGACGAGCAGTACTTC. This sequence encodes CAISDGEADEQYF.